This T cell receptor beta chain comes out of a study of human CD4 T cells and Enterobacteriaceae (dated by TCRdb to about 2020). V sheds 6 bases and J sheds 5 bases, leaving 17 bases between their ends. CDR3 length: 15 amino acids, cysteine to phenylalanine. Only the CDR3 portion is preserved as DNA: 45 bases, with reading frame beginning at the first base. Based on the germline V gene (reference sequence), the CDR1 and CDR2 sequences are MNHNY and SVGAGI. Ex vivo total memory CD4+ samples were sequenced at deep level, with detection sensitivity of one cell in 200,000. The QIAamp DNA Micro Kit was used to extract genomic DNA from cell pellets, and spectrophotometry was used to check the quantity and purity of the genomic DNA. TCR Vbeta CDR3 regions were amplified with the immunoSEQ multiplex PCR assay. Sequencing of amplicons was performed on the Illumina HiSeq platform. Retrieved sequences were 87 nucleotides long and contained the CDR3 region. In the source study's methods: A clonotype was defined as a unique productive TCR Vbeta nucleotide sequence and was quantified by productive template frequency from ImmunoSEQ Analyzer V3.0. Expanded clonotypes were defined by a threshold at the top 5th percentile of each frequency-ranked repertoire. The R package fossil was used to compute repertoire overlap as Chao-Jaccard, and the R package MASS was used to visualize the overlap by nonmetric multidimensional scaling. TCRdb provides this immuneACCESS table in a form limited to in-frame rearrangements. Some clones are lacking; in checked studies, under half of them reflect an unresolved V gene, and why the rest are absent is not known. That table furnishes V, J and clone size, whereas the DNA furnished D and trimming. The sample includes about 29,000 clones, with roughly 79% observed a single time. The top ten clonotypes cover approximately 1.7% of the sample.

This clone was counted only a few times. This receptor's antigen is unknown. Base-call qualities are not available, and no considerably larger clone is one nucleotide away. Memory CD4+ T cells were FACS-sorted on a FACSAria III to over 95% purity as all CD4+ cells other than CD45RA+CCR7+CD95- naive cells. Blood from healthy donors was obtained from blood donation centers in Switzerland. Positive selection with CD4 and CD14 magnetic microbeads was used to enrich total CD4+ T cells and monocytes. Before sorting, CD8+, CD14+, CD16+, CD56+, CD19+ and CD25-bright cells were excluded. To assess in vivo expansion of bacteria-reactive clonotypes, total memory CD4+ T cells from a couple of blood donors were sequenced directly ex vivo. Peripheral blood mononuclear cells were isolated from donor blood using Ficoll-Paque Plus. Study-level results and caveats: In ex vivo samples, clonotypes with broad cross-reactivity seemed more expanded than specific clonotypes, as 11 of 19 and about three fifths of the roughly 30 fell within the top 5%. The reactivity of ex vivo clonotypes was inferred solely by matching the nucleotide sequences of those clonotypes to CFSE-low cultures from the same donors.

Sequencing was done on a sample of memory CD4+ T cells from blood. The meaning of the sample's cell subset or site label: total memory CD4 T cells sorted directly ex vivo, unstimulated. This chain is built from TRBV6-6 and TRBJ2-1; matching of 6 bases hints at TRBD1 as the D gene. The origin of this receptor is a human donor in good health. The sequenced DNA is TGTGCCAGCAGCCCTACCGGGACACGGAACAATGAGCAGTTCTTC. Its coded protein is CASSPTGTRNNEQFF.